What follows are 3 T cell receptor beta chains derived from one specimen sequenced in a study of blood T cell repertoires in COVID-19. Generated by immunoSEQ multiplex PCR, the TCRdb table keeps only in-frame clones and is missing some. The profile shows 150,000 to 200,000 clones, less than 85% of them singletons. Sequencing was done on a sample of PBMCs or T cells enriched from blood (not recorded which). The receptors here all came from a woman between 55 and 75 years old with acute COVID-19.

In its sample, this clone was seen once. V and J are TRBV5-6 and TRBJ2-2; D unresolved. Trimming left V 1 base short and J 2 bases short, with 6 bases between. Germline CDR1 and CDR2: SGHDT and YYEEEE. CDR3 size: 14 residues. The CDR3 protein is CASSLYSNTGELFF. The CDR3 coding sequence is TGTGCCAGCAGCTTGTACAGCAACACCGGGGAGCTGTTTTTT.

The chain has TRBV29-1 and TRBJ1-2; D unclear. Trimming removed 8 bases at V and 8 bases at J, with 15 bases between. The V gene's germline CDR1 is SQVTM and CDR2 ANQGSEA. This CDR3 spans 11 amino acids. CDR3 region: CSLGPSGGYTF. The CDR3 DNA is TGCAGCCTCGGCCCAAGCGGGGGCTACACCTTC.

The V gene is TRBV28, the J gene TRBJ2-2, with 10 positions matching TRBD1. Per germline, CDR1 MDHEN and CDR2 SYDVKM. V dropped 6 bases and J dropped 3; count of bases not matched to a gene: 7. This CDR3 region has 16 residues. The chain's CDR3 is CASRTGGHPDTGELFF. In nucleotides, the CDR3 is TGTGCCAGCAGGACAGGGGGCCATCCAGACACCGGGGAGCTGTTTTTT.